This passage covers 19 T cell receptor beta chains from one sample sequenced in a study of shared clonotypes between healthy human individuals. Here immunoSEQ multiplex PCR was the method, and the copy in TCRdb shows in-frame clones only, minus some. The data contain a few million clones, 90% to 95% of them singletons. The sequencing input was naive CD4+ T cells sorted from blood. Subset indicated: CD45RA+ positively selected. The receptors were gathered from a man younger than 35 in good health.

The chain combines TRBV10-3 with TRBJ2-1; the match to TRBD2 covers 9 bases. CDR1 is ENHRY, CDR2 SYGVKD, per germline. J gave up 6 bases and V 3 bases, and 9 bases lay outside the gene matches. CDR3 size: 16 residues. The CDR3, as DNA: TGTGCCATCAGTGATATAGCGGGAGACTGGGGCAATGAGCAGTTCTTC. It encodes CAISDIAGDWGNEQFF.

V gene TRBV5-1 combines with J gene TRBJ1-1; unclear D gene. This CDR3 is built from 16 residues. Trimming took off 4 bases at V and 0 bases at J, with 16 bases between the two ends. Looked up from germline, CDR1 is SGHRS and CDR2 is YFSETQ. CDR3 region: CASSPAGSRMNTEAFF. In nucleotides, the CDR3 is TGCGCCAGCAGCCCCGCCGGGTCTCGAATGAACACTGAAGCTTTCTTT.

The V call is TRBV7-2, the J call TRBJ2-3; TRBD2 might be the D (5 bases). The CDR3 runs 14 residues. V lost 1 base, J lost 6 bases, and 11 bases lay in between. CDR1 is SGHTA, CDR2 FQGNSA, per germline. The CDR3 region has the DNA TGTGCCAGCAGCTTAGGTACCGGCGGGGATACGCAGTATTTT. Its protein product is CASSLGTGGDTQYF.

As regards this clone: At the DNA level, this CDR3 is encoded by other sequences in the same sample as well. DNA of the CDR3: TGTGCCAGCAGCTTAGTCGGGACTAGCGGCTACGAGCAGTACTTC. Translating it yields CASSLVGTSGYEQYF. This rearrangement joins TRBV7-2 to TRBJ2-7; TRBD2 aligns across 11 bases. The CDR3 is 15 residues long. V was clipped by 1 base and J by 3 bases; unmatched bases: 2. From germline, CDR1 is SGHTA and CDR2 FQGNSA.

The chain uses TRBV7-9 and TRBJ1-2, with D perhaps TRBD1 (6 bases). This CDR3 has 13 amino acids. CDR1 and CDR2 from the germline V gene are SEHNR and FQNEAQ (reference sequence). V lost 6 bases, J lost 8 bases, and 16 bases lay in between. CDR3 DNA sequence: TGTGCCAGCAGTTTCAACCAGGGGAAGGGCTACACCTTC. Protein: CASSFNQGKGYTF. Complete variable domain (other parts from reference TRBV7-9 and TRBJ1-2): DTGVSQNPRHKITKRGQNVTFRCDPISEHNRLYWYRQTLGQGPEFLTYFQNEAQLEKSRLLSDRFSAERPKGSFSTLEIQRTEQGDSAMYLCASSFNQGKGYTFGSGTRLTVV.

The CDR3 coding sequence is TGCGCCAGCAGCCTGAGAGGGTTTCTTAATTCACCCCTCCACTTT. Protein sequence: CASSLRGFLNSPLHF. The chain has TRBV4-3 and TRBJ1-6; the D is unclear. V lost 4 bases and J 6 bases, leaving 13 bases between the germline ends. This CDR3 has 15 residues. Germline assignment: CDR1 LGHNA and CDR2 YSLEER.

About this clone: Additional DNA sequences in this sample encode the identical CDR3. The chain recombines TRBV2 with TRBJ1-5; D is undetermined. The germline CDR1 and CDR2 sequences are SNHLY and FYNNEI. CDR3 length: 15 amino acids. Between the trimmed V and J ends, which lost 1 base and 0 bases, there was a span of 7 bases. The DNA for the CDR3 is TGTGCCAGCAGTGAAGGGCGATATAGCAATCAGCCCCAGCATTTT. Its protein is CASSEGRYSNQPQHF.

This chain joins TRBV7-2 and TRBJ2-1, with 8 positions matching TRBD2. The CDR3 covers 14 residues. Germline V gives CDR1 SGHTA, CDR2 FQGNSA. V dropped 4 bases and J dropped 9; count of bases not matched to a gene: 8. The CDR3 DNA follows: TGTGCCAGCAGCTACCGGGAGGGCCTCGGTGAGCAGTTCTTC. This codes for CASSYREGLGEQFF.

Concerning this clone: An end of the junction does not agree with germline; a read error may underlie this. The rearrangement uses TRBV19 and TRBJ1-6; D gene unclear. The CDR3 totals 15 residues. The germline V gene has CDR1 LNHDA and CDR2 SQIVND (reference sequence). The CDR3 sequence: CASRDIGSYYSPLHF. CDR3 in DNA: TGTGCCAGTAGAGATATCGGGTCCTATTATTCACCCCTCCACTTT. Full variable domain (remainder filled in from reference TRBV19 and TRBJ1-6): DGGITQSPKYLFRKEGQNVTLSCEQNLNHDAMYWYRQDPGQGLRLIYYSQIVNDFQKGDIAEGYSVSREKKESFPLTVTSAQKNPTAFYLCASRDIGSYYSPLHFGNGTRLTVT.

This clone was recorded only once. CDR3 in amino acids: CASSVGTVEAFF. CDR3 DNA sequence: TGTGCCAGCAGCGTCGGGACGGTTGAAGCTTTCTTT. V gene TRBV7-8 combines with J gene TRBJ1-1; TRBD1 is a possible D gene (5 bases). V dropped 5 bases and J dropped 7 bases, with 11 bases sitting between them. The V gene's germline CDR1 is SGHVS and CDR2 FQNEAQ. The CDR3 length is 12 residues.

V gene TRBV7-9 combines with J gene TRBJ1-2, with a weak D call TRBD1 (6 bases). This CDR3 region has 14 residues. CDR1 and CDR2 (germline): SEHNR, FQNEAQ (reference sequence). Trimming pared 2 bases from V and 4 bases from J, leaving 11 bases between. CDR3 nucleotide sequence: TGTGCCAGCAGCTTATTAACAGGGCCCTATGGCTACACCTTC. It specifies CASSLLTGPYGYTF.

J is TRBJ2-4 and V is TRBV7-8, with 8 bases lining up with TRBD2. The CDR3 spans 16 residues. The germline V gene encodes CDR1 SGHVS and CDR2 FQNEAQ. The V gene end was trimmed by 5 bases and the J gene end by 1 base; junction bases not matched to a gene: 7. CDR3 sequence reads: CASSPAGVLAKNIQYF. In DNA, the CDR3 is TGTGCCAGCAGCCCAGCGGGAGTTTTGGCCAAAAACATTCAGTACTTC.

The chain carries TRBV27 and TRBJ2-3; D may be TRBD1 (6 bases). The CDR3 runs to 11 residues. With 6 bases removed from V and 9 bases from J, the gap between germline ends came to 10 bases. Germline V gene data show CDR1 as MNHEY and CDR2 as SMNVEV (reference sequence). This chain's CDR3 is CASRDSTTQYF. The CDR3 DNA follows: TGTGCCAGCAGGGACAGTACAACGCAGTATTTT.

The rearrangement uses TRBV5-1 and TRBJ2-5; 9 nucleotides line up with TRBD1. This CDR3 has 15 residues. CDR1 is SGHRS and CDR2 is YFSETQ in the germline V gene. J gave up 5 bases and V 4 bases, and 9 bases lay outside the gene matches. The CDR3 loop is CASSEGQGKGETQYF. CDR3 coding DNA: TGCGCCAGCAGCGAGGGACAGGGTAAAGGCGAGACCCAGTACTTC.

The V gene is TRBV19, the J gene TRBJ1-5; 8 nucleotides align to TRBD1. The CDR3 is 17 residues long. Germline CDR1 LNHDA, CDR2 SQIVND (reference sequence). The V gene end was trimmed by 0 bases and the J gene end by 2 bases; junction bases not matched to a gene: 6. The CDR3 loop is CASSIDFPGQGNQPQHF. The CDR3 nucleotides are TGTGCCAGTAGTATAGATTTCCCGGGACAGGGCAATCAGCCCCAGCATTTT.

The chain is built from TRBV30 and TRBJ1-6; possibly TRBD1 for D (6 bases). In germline, CDR1 is GTSNPN, CDR2 SVGIG (reference sequence). Deletions cut 5 bases from V and 7 bases from J, with 24 bases between. The CDR3 is 17 amino acids. The CDR3: CAWCPGHPGLGNSPLHF. The CDR3 DNA reads TGTGCCTGGTGCCCGGGACATCCGGGGTTAGGCAATTCACCCCTCCACTTT.

This chain links TRBV6-5 with TRBJ2-7; D possibly uses TRBD1 or TRBD2 (6 bases each). The germline CDR1 and CDR2 sequences are MNHEY and SVGAGI. CDR3 length equals 14 residues. V lost 2 bases, J lost 2 bases, and 10 bases lay in between. CDR3 in DNA: TGTGCCAGCAGTTACGAGGGGGGTACCTACGAGCAGTACTTC. As protein: CASSYEGGTYEQYF.

About this clone itself: Other nucleotide sequences from this sample produce the same CDR3. The V and J genes are TRBV27 and TRBJ2-3, with 8 positions matching TRBD1. V lost 5 bases and J lost 6; bases outside the gene matches: 4. The CDR3 contains 13 residues. In germline, CDR1 is MNHEY, CDR2 SMNVEV (reference sequence). CDR3 nucleotide sequence: TGTGCCAGCAGTAGACAGGGGACGGATACGCAGTATTTT. It yields the protein CASSRQGTDTQYF.

The CDR3, as DNA: TGTGCCAGCAGCTTAGTGGGCACCGGGTGGGACAGGAGAAACATTCAGTACTTC. It translates to CASSLVGTGWDRRNIQYF. The V and J genes are TRBV11-2 and TRBJ2-4; 8 nucleotides agree with TRBD1. V lost 1 base and J lost 6; bases outside the gene matches: 14. Germline CDR1 reads SGHAT; CDR2 reads FQNNGV. The CDR3 spans 18 residues.